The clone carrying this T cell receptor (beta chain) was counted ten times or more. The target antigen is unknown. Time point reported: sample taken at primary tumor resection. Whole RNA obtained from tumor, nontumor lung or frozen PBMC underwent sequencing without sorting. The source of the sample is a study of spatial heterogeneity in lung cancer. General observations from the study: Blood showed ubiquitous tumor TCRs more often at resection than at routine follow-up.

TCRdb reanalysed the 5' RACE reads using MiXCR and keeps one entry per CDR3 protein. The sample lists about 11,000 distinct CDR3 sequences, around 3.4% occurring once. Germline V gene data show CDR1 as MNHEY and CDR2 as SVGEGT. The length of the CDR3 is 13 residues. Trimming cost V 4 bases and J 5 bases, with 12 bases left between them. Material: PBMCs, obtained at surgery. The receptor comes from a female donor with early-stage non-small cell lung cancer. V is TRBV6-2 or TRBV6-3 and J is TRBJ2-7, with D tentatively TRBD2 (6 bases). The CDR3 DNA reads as TGTGCCAGCAGTTCCCGGACTAACCACGAGCAGTACTTC. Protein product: CASSSRTNHEQYF.